What follows are 19 T cell receptor beta chains derived from one specimen sequenced in a study of blood T cells in healthy people across ages. A second PCR of roughly 7 to 11 cycles used a sample-barcoded 5' primer and a J-beta primer mix. TCRdb called the 5' RACE reads again in MiXCR, with one record for every CDR3 protein. The table has about 640,000 distinct CDR3 sequences, 58% seen once; the top ten hold over 30%. Sequencing was done on a sample of blood. The receptors shown here come from a man aged 60 to 75 in good health.

The gene calls are TRBV7-2 and TRBJ2-5; D gene uncertain. This CDR3 has 15 residues. Germline loops: CDR1 SGHTA, CDR2 FQGNSA. The V gene lost 1 base and the J gene lost 0 bases, with 9 bases spanning the gap. CDR3 protein: CASSLDGAYQETQYF. The DNA of the CDR3 is TGTGCCAGCAGCTTAGATGGTGCGTACCAAGAGACCCAGTACTTC.

This rearrangement joins TRBV27 to TRBJ2-5; no firm D call. Near its end, the DNA agrees better with TRBJ2-7, so the J call may be wrong. The CDR3 sequence is 13 residues long. CDR1 and CDR2 (germline): MNHEY, SMNVEV (reference sequence). The CDR3 spells CASMFRFGYEQYF. CDR3 coding DNA: TGTGCCAGCATGTTTCGATTCGGCTACGAGCAGTACTTC.

This sequence joins TRBV12-3 or TRBV12-4 and TRBJ2-3; 10 nucleotides match TRBD2. Losses at the gene ends were 6 bases for V and 10 bases for J; bases not matched to a gene: 16. CDR3 length: 16 amino acids. This CDR3 is CASSPGSVAGGLAQYF. The CDR3 DNA follows: TGTGCCAGCAGCCCTGGATCGGTAGCGGGGGGCCTCGCGCAGTATTTT.

The chain uses TRBV12-3 or TRBV12-4 and TRBJ1-5; D unresolved. There are 15 residues in the CDR3. Trimming removed 0 bases at V and 6 bases at J, with 12 bases between. In nucleotides, the CDR3 is TGTGCCAGCAGTTTAGCGCAAAGGGTCCGTCAGCCCCAGCATTTT. Translating it yields CASSLAQRVRQPQHF.

This rearrangement joins TRBV20-1 to TRBJ2-5, with no clear D. This CDR3 contains 12 residues. Germline CDR1 reads DFQATT; CDR2 reads SNEGSKA (reference sequence). The V end lost 7 bases, the J end lost 5 bases, and 14 bases lay between the germline ends. CDR3 sequence (DNA): TGCAGTGGAGACCGCCCTCGGGAGACCCAGTACTTC. Its protein product is CSGDRPRETQYF.

The chain combines TRBV2 with TRBJ2-5; the match to TRBD2 covers 8 bases. V shed 8 bases, J shed 3 bases, and the junction held 8 bases outside the gene matches. The CDR3 has 14 amino acids. In germline, CDR1 is SNHLY, CDR2 FYNNEI. DNA for the CDR3: TGTGCCAGCGGGACGGGGGGGTTAGAAGAGACCCAGTACTTC. Encoded protein: CASGTGGLEETQYF.

The chain recombines TRBV7-9 with TRBJ1-6; D unclear. This CDR3 is built from 15 residues. Trimming removed 2 bases at V and 7 bases at J, with 12 bases between. Germline CDR1 reads SEHNR; CDR2 reads FQNEAQ (reference sequence). The DNA for the CDR3 is TGTGCCAGCAGCTTATCCAATACGGGGAATTCACCCCTCCACTTT. This translates into CASSLSNTGNSPLHF.

With respect to this clonotype: The germline gene is not matched at one end of the junction; a read error may be the cause. The gene calls are TRBV20-1 and TRBJ2-6; D tentatively fits TRBD1 or TRBD2 (5 bases each). From germline, CDR1 is DFQATT and CDR2 SNEGSKA (reference sequence). The CDR3 spans 15 residues. CDR3 region: CSARIPGAGASVLTF. The CDR3 nucleotides are TGCAGTGCTAGGATCCCCGGGGCTGGGGCCAGCGTCCTGACTTTC.

The genes are TRBV14 and TRBJ1-2; D remains unclear. The ends were cut back, 0 bases at V and 4 bases at J, with 6 bases in the middle. Looked up from germline, CDR1 is SGHDN and CDR2 is FVKESK. CDR3 length equals 13 residues. The CDR3 loop reads CASSQDEGYGYTF. The CDR3 DNA reads as TGTGCCAGCAGCCAAGATGAGGGCTATGGCTACACCTTC.

This clonotype has more than one count but fewer than ten. The chain links TRBV12-3 or TRBV12-4 to TRBJ1-2; D remains ambiguous. Trimming cost V 5 bases and J 4 bases, with 11 bases left between them. The CDR3 extends over 13 amino acids. CDR3 loop: CASSPTPSYGYTF. CDR3 nucleotide sequence: TGTGCCAGCAGTCCCACACCCAGCTATGGCTACACCTTC.

Of note for this clonotype: A read error may account for a junction end that differs from germline. CDR3 amino acids: CASSSGQVNTGAFF. The CDR3 DNA is TGTGCCAGCAGTTCGGGACAGGTGAACACTGGAGCTTTCTTT. This chain connects TRBV6-6 to TRBJ1-1; TRBD1 agrees at 8 bases. Germline CDR1 is MNHNY and CDR2 is SVGAGI (reference sequence). There are 14 residues in the CDR3.

The rearrangement links TRBV10-3 to TRBJ1-1, with D possibly matching TRBD1 (5 bases). Per the germline V gene, CDR1 is ENHRY and CDR2 is SYGVKD. V lost 8 bases, J lost 10 bases, and 17 bases lay in between. This CDR3 spans 12 amino acids. The CDR3 loop reads CAIGSPGTRAFF. CDR3 nucleotide sequence: TGTGCCATCGGAAGCCCGGGGACCAGAGCTTTCTTT.

V is TRBV10-3 and J is TRBJ1-6; TRBD1 matches 9 bases. The length of the CDR3 is 14 residues. V gave up 7 bases and J gave up 10 bases; unmatched junction bases: 8. Germline V gene data show CDR1 as ENHRY and CDR2 as SYGVKD. CDR3 loop: CAIMAGQGNSPLHF. CDR3 sequence (DNA): TGTGCCATCATGGCAGGACAGGGGAACTCACCCCTCCACTTT.

The chain recombines TRBV10-3 with TRBJ2-5, with 10 bases matching TRBD2. The CDR3 covers 15 residues. CDR1 is ENHRY and CDR2 is SYGVKD in the germline V gene. V shed 2 bases and J 11 bases; nucleotides not matched to a gene: 11. The CDR3 DNA follows: TGTGCCATCAGTGAGCGACTAGCGGGCCGGAGGGAGCAGTACTTC. It translates to CAISERLAGRREQYF.

This clonotype has a count of ten or more. The chain joins TRBV7-2 to TRBJ2-3, with D perhaps TRBD2 (6 bases). CDR1 is SGHTA, CDR2 FQGNSA, per germline. This CDR3 spans 15 amino acids. With 7 bases removed from V and 0 bases from J, the gap between germline ends came to 14 bases. In nucleotides, the CDR3 is TGTGCCAGCAATTTTCGGGGGTCTAGCACAGATACGCAGTATTTT. The encoded protein is CASNFRGSSTDTQYF.

This clonotype was picked up many times. This chain connects TRBV7-2 to TRBJ2-1, with 12 bases that match TRBD2. The CDR3 length is 17 residues. Germline V gene sequence: CDR1 SGHTA, CDR2 FQGNSA. V dropped 0 bases and J dropped 4; count of bases not matched to a gene: 4. The CDR3 loop is CASSLAPLAGGYNEQFF. The DNA of the CDR3 is TGTGCCAGCAGCTTAGCGCCCCTAGCGGGGGGGTACAATGAGCAGTTCTTC. The full variable domain, in which reference TRBV7-2 and TRBJ2-1 provide the parts outside the CDR3, is GAGVSQSPSNKVTEKGKDVELRCDPISGHTALYWYRQSLGQGLEFLIYFQGNSAPDKSGLPSDRFSAERTGGSVSTLTIQRTQQEDSAVYLCASSLAPLAGGYNEQFFGPGTRLTVL.

CDR3 in DNA: TGTGCCACCAGCACAGGACAGGGGCAGTTCTTC. Its translation: CATSTGQGQFF. This chain links TRBV15 with TRBJ2-1; 8 bases match TRBD1. This CDR3 has 11 residues. In germline, CDR1 is LNHNV, CDR2 YYDKDF (reference sequence). With 4 bases clipped from V and 12 bases from J, the junction kept 2 bases outside the gene matches. The full variable domain, with the rest looked up from reference TRBV15 and TRBJ2-1, is DAMVIQNPRYQVTQFGKPVTLSCSQTLNHNVMYWYQQKSSQAPKLLFHYYDKDFNNEADTPDNFQSRRPNTSFCFLDIRSPGLGDTAMYLCATSTGQGQFFGPGTRLTVL.

This chain links TRBV29-1 with TRBJ2-3; no clear D. The CDR3 sequence is 15 residues long. Trimming left V 2 bases short and J 0 bases short, with 12 bases between. Per the germline V gene, CDR1 is SQVTM and CDR2 is ANQGSEA. CDR3 protein: CSVESSGPSTDTQYF. The CDR3 DNA sequence: TGCAGCGTTGAATCATCCGGGCCTAGCACAGATACGCAGTATTTT.

The chain couples TRBV25-1 to TRBJ1-6; 7 bases agree with TRBD1. V gave up 7 bases and J gave up 7 bases; unmatched junction bases: 7. Germline V gene data show CDR1 as MGHDK and CDR2 as SYGVNS. The CDR3 is 14 amino acids. CDR3 loop: CASTEGQVNSPLHF. CDR3 DNA sequence: TGTGCCAGCACCGAAGGACAGGTGAATTCACCCCTCCACTTT.